This T cell receptor beta chain was sequenced during a study of vaccination and CD4 T cells after COVID-19. A remark on this clonotype: Its specificity is not known.

Treatment denoted: approximately nine-day PBMC culture with coronavirus spike peptide pools or control peptides (ViraFEST assay). Unexposed donor CD4+ T cells predated the COVID-19 pandemic, collected 2011-2018. Scientists ran DNA taken from cultured CD4+ T cells through the Oncomine TCR Beta short-read assay for sequencing. TCRdb reanalysed the PCR reads using MiXCR and keeps one entry per CDR3 protein. The table records several thousand distinct CDR3 sequences, 43% of them present only once. This CDR3 has 16 residues. With V trimmed by 4 bases and J by 0 bases, 4 bases remained unmatched. CDR1 and CDR2 from the germline V gene are KGHDR and SFDVKD.

The V and J genes are TRBV24-1 and TRBJ2-1; 8 bases agree with TRBD1. The TCR was taken from a human donor in good health. Sequencing used CD4+ T cells from blood, cultured in vitro. This chain's CDR3 is CATSDRTGSSYNEQFF. Written as DNA, the CDR3 is TGTGCCACCAGTGACCGGACAGGGAGCTCCTACAATGAGCAGTTCTTC.